Below are 17 T cell receptor beta chains sequenced from a single sample in a study of OX40 agonist ivuxolimab in advanced cancers. Receptor libraries were prepared by the immunoSEQ multiplex PCR assay. TCRdb carries this immuneACCESS record with in-frame sequences only. Its versions omit some clonotypes, under half of them owing to an unresolved V gene in the studies checked, with the rest unexplained. This sample holds over 50,000 clones; roughly 90% were observed only once. The ten largest clones take up about a quarter of the sample. Here the sequenced sample was CD4+ or CD8+ T cells sorted from blood, taken in a trial of the OX40 agonist ivuxolimab. These receptors were taken from an adult with an advanced solid tumor such as melanoma, head and neck, liver or kidney cancer.

The CDR3 is CASSETRGVGQPQHF. The DNA for the CDR3 is TGTGCCAGCAGTGAAACCAGGGGAGTTGGTCAGCCCCAGCATTTT. The gene calls are TRBV6-1 and TRBJ1-5, with a possible D match to TRBD1 (6 bases). V was cut by 2 bases and J by 6 bases, with 14 bases left in between. This CDR3 is 15 amino acids long. Germline V gene lookup returns CDR1 MNHNS and CDR2 SASEGT.

The J gene is TRBJ2-5, the V gene TRBV5-1, with 9 bases aligning to TRBD1. Germline V CDR1 and CDR2: SGHRS, YFSETQ. The ends lost 4 bases at V and 4 bases at J; junction bases unmatched: 8. The CDR3 runs 15 residues. The DNA for the CDR3 is TGCGCCAGCAGCCCAGGACAGGGGCTTCCAGAGACCCAGTACTTC. This gives the protein CASSPGQGLPETQYF.

There are a few counts of this clone. V usage is TRBV28 and J usage is TRBJ1-1; the D gene is possibly TRBD1 (6 bases). The CDR3 has 16 amino acids. Germline V CDR1 and CDR2: MDHEN, SYDVKM. Trimming pared 3 bases from V and 0 bases from J, leaving 14 bases between. The CDR3 coding sequence is TGTGCCAGCAGTTTTGTTTGGGACACTGTGAACACTGAAGCTTTCTTT. Protein sequence: CASSFVWDTVNTEAFF.

V usage is TRBV5-6 and J usage is TRBJ1-2, with D possibly TRBD1 on 5 matching bases. The V end lost 4 bases, the J end lost 0 bases, and 13 bases lay between the germline ends. From germline, CDR1 is SGHDT and CDR2 YYEEEE. The CDR3 runs 15 residues. CDR3 residues: CASSGTDEANYGYTF. DNA for the CDR3: TGTGCCAGCAGCGGGACTGACGAAGCTAACTATGGCTACACCTTC.

The V call is TRBV12-5, the J call TRBJ2-3; 12 bases align to TRBD2. Germline assignment: CDR1 LGHNT and CDR2 FRNRAP. The V gene end was trimmed by 3 bases and the J gene end by 3 bases; junction bases not matched to a gene: 1. The CDR3 contains 15 residues. As DNA, the CDR3 is TGTGCTAGTGGTTTTCTAGCGGGAGGGACAGATACGCAGTATTTT. Its translation is CASGFLAGGTDTQYF.

The rearrangement joins TRBV4-1 to TRBJ1-1; D remains ambiguous. CDR1 is MGHRA and CDR2 is YSYEKL in the germline V gene. The V end was cut by 0 bases, the J end by 11 bases, with 13 bases between. CDR3 length: 13 residues. CDR3 sequence (DNA): TGCGCCAGCAGCCAAGATAGGAGAGGGTGGGCTTTCTTT. Translation: CASSQDRRGWAFF.

This clone was found once. The chain recombines TRBV7-9 with TRBJ2-1; D gene uncertain. V dropped 5 bases and J dropped 6 bases, with 8 bases sitting between them. From germline, CDR1 is SEHNR and CDR2 FQNEAQ (reference sequence). The CDR3 has 12 amino acids. CDR3 nucleotides: TGTGCCAGCAGCCAAGGAAGCAATGAGCAGTTCTTC. It specifies CASSQGSNEQFF. The full variable domain, in which reference TRBV7-9 and TRBJ2-1 provide the parts outside the CDR3, is DTGVSQNPRHKITKRGQNVTFRCDPISEHNRLYWYRQTLGQGPEFLTYFQNEAQLEKSRLLSDRFSAERPKGSFSTLEIQRTEQGDSAMYLCASSQGSNEQFFGPGTRLTVL.

The rearrangement joins TRBV7-9 to TRBJ2-3, with D uncertain. The CDR3 spans 12 residues. Trimming cost V 1 base and J 8 bases, with 7 bases left between them. The germline V gene has CDR1 SEHNR and CDR2 FQNEAQ (reference sequence). DNA for the CDR3: TGTGCCAGCAGCTTAGATCCTTCTACGCAGTATTTT. This sequence encodes CASSLDPSTQYF.

The V call is TRBV30, the J call TRBJ1-2; tentatively, D is TRBD1 (6 bases). The CDR3 sequence is 13 residues long. The V gene lost 3 bases and the J gene lost 4 bases, with 12 bases spanning the gap. Germline V gene data show CDR1 as GTSNPN and CDR2 as SVGIG (reference sequence). In DNA, the CDR3 is TGTGCCTGGAGGGCGACAGGTTCCTATGGCTACACCTTC. Its protein product is CAWRATGSYGYTF.

The CDR3 here is CASSYLGGANNEQFF. The CDR3 DNA reads as TGTGCCAGCAGTTACTTAGGGGGCGCTAACAATGAGCAGTTCTTC. The chain links TRBV6-6 to TRBJ2-1; 7 bases fit TRBD1. CDR1 and CDR2 from the germline V gene are MNHNY and SVGAGI (reference sequence). The CDR3 loop spans 15 amino acids. Germline trimming cut 1 base from V and 5 bases from J; bases unmatched to any gene: 5.

The chain recombines TRBV4-1 with TRBJ2-1; the match to TRBD2 covers 15 bases. Per the germline V gene, CDR1 is MGHRA and CDR2 is YSYEKL. The J segment lost 6 bases and the V segment lost 4 bases, leaving 7 bases of the junction unmatched. There are 17 residues in the CDR3. The chain's CDR3 is CASSPSGTSGRTNEQFF. The CDR3 nucleotides read TGCGCCAGCAGCCCAAGCGGGACTAGCGGGAGGACCAATGAGCAGTTCTTC.

J is TRBJ1-1 and V is TRBV19; D is undetermined. The germline CDR1 and CDR2 sequences are LNHDA and SQIVND (reference sequence). This CDR3 contains 11 residues. With 9 bases removed from V and 7 bases from J, the gap between germline ends came to 12 bases. CDR3 DNA: TGTGCCAGCAGAAGAACCTTTGAAGCTTTCTTT. As protein: CASRRTFEAFF. Supplemented by reference TRBV19 and TRBJ1-1, the full variable domain reads DGGITQSPKYLFRKEGQNVTLSCEQNLNHDAMYWYRQDPGQGLRLIYYSQIVNDFQKGDIAEGYSVSREKKESFPLTVTSAQKNPTAFYLCASRRTFEAFFGQGTRLTVV.

J is TRBJ2-2 and V is TRBV28; tentative D call: TRBD1 (6 bases). Deletions cut 2 bases from V and 0 bases from J, with 7 bases between. CDR1 MDHEN and CDR2 SYDVKM come from the germline V gene. This CDR3 region has 15 residues. Written as DNA, the CDR3 is TGTGCCAGCAGTTTAGGGACAACGAACACCGGGGAGCTGTTTTTT. This encodes CASSLGTTNTGELFF.

This clone is a singleton in its sample. The chain uses TRBV30 and TRBJ2-3; no clear D. Trimming removed 1 base from V and 2 bases from J, with 10 bases in between. CDR3 size: 14 residues. Germline V gene lookup returns CDR1 GTSNPN and CDR2 SVGIG (reference sequence). For the CDR3, the DNA is TGTGCCTGGAGTGGGGCTGGATTCACAGATACGCAGTATTTT. Residues: CAWSGAGFTDTQYF.

This sequence joins TRBV27 and TRBJ2-3; no clear D gene. CDR1 and CDR2 (germline): MNHEY, SMNVEV (reference sequence). The ends were cut back, 3 bases at V and 2 bases at J, with 15 bases in the middle. The CDR3 covers 16 residues. The CDR3 loop is CASSFIEWGATDTQYF. The CDR3 region has the DNA TGTGCCAGCAGTTTTATAGAATGGGGTGCCACAGATACGCAGTATTTT.

The chain couples TRBV4-3 to TRBJ2-1; D call uncertain. Germline CDR1 and CDR2: LGHNA and YSLEER. The V end lost 0 bases, the J end lost 6 bases, and 15 bases lay between the germline ends. This CDR3 is built from 16 residues. The CDR3 DNA sequence: TGCGCCAGCAGCCAAGATATGAGTCTCAGCGTCAATGAGCAGTTCTTC. Translating it yields CASSQDMSLSVNEQFF.

The chain couples TRBV19 to TRBJ2-7; TRBD1 matches at 9 bases. CDR3 length: 14 amino acids. Trimming removed 5 bases from V and 6 bases from J; junction bases left unmatched: 8. The germline CDR1 and CDR2 sequences are LNHDA and SQIVND (reference sequence). The DNA of the CDR3 is TGTGCCAGTAGTGTTGGGACAGGGTTGGGCGAGCAGTACTTC. It encodes CASSVGTGLGEQYF.